This is a list of T cell receptor beta chains from one sample in a study of neurological immune-mediated disorders. MiXCR, run by TCRdb on the 5' RACE reads, gives a single entry per CDR3 protein. Altogether 50,000 to 80,000 distinct CDR3 sequences are present, roughly 4.5% being singletons, with the ten largest covering about 6.9%. Sequencing was carried out using PBMCs. These receptors were obtained from a man aged 25 to 40 with multiple sclerosis. The CDR3 runs from the conserved cysteine through the conserved F or W. The D gene is left open where the match is weak. Some rows mark clone size as missing; the rest say once, few, many or name a class of expanded clone.

TRBJ2-7,14,TRBD1,TRBV5-1,many,TGCGCCAGCAGCGTAACAGGGGGCTCCTACGAGCAGTACTTC,CASSVTGGSYEQYF
TRBJ2-7,15,TRBD1,TRBV28,many,TGTGCCAGCAGTTACGGACAGGGAAGAAGGAACGAGCAGTACTTC,CASSYGQGRRNEQYF
TRBJ2-5,15,TRBD1,TRBV5-1,-,TGCGCCAGCAGCTTGGGGGGGACAGGTGAAGAGACCCAGTACTTC,CASSLGGTGEETQYF
TRBJ1-1,14,-,TRBV15,many,TGTGCCACCAGCAGAGAATTATGGGTTGGTGAAGCTTTCTTT,CATSRELWVGEAFF
TRBJ1-5,13,TRBD1,TRBV20-1,-,TGCAGTGCTTCGACAGGGCTCAATCAGCCCCAGAATTTT,CSASTGLNQPQNF
TRBJ1-2,15,-,TRBV12-3/TRBV12-4,many,TGTGCCAGCAGTTTAAACAGGAACATGAACTATGGCTACACCTTC,CASSLNRNMNYGYTF
TRBJ2-2,13,-,TRBV7-9,many,TGTGCCCCTCGCAGCCTTAGCACCGGGGAGCTGTTTTTT,CAPRSLSTGELFF
TRBJ2-1,16,TRBD2,TRBV7-8,many,TGTGCCAGCAGCTTAAGGACTAGCGGGGGGGTGAATGAGCAGTTCTTC,CASSLRTSGGVNEQFF
TRBJ1-1,13,-,TRBV20-1,few,TGCAGTGCTGGACCCAGTGAGAACACTGAAGCTTTCTTT,CSAGPSENTEAFF
TRBJ1-5,13,-,TRBV25-1,many,TGTGCCAGCAGTGACTGGGGGGATCAGCCCCAGCATTTT,CASSDWGDQPQHF
TRBJ1-3,17,-,TRBV7-2,-,TGTGCCAGCAGCTTAGGGGCAGGAGCCTCTTCTGGAAACACCATATATTTT,CASSLGAGASSGNTIYF
TRBJ1-1,13,-,TRBV7-2,few,TGTGCCAGCAGCTTCGGGGCGTATGCTGAAGCTTTCTTT,CASSFGAYAEAFF
TRBJ1-2,14,TRBD1,TRBV15,many,TGTGCCACCACCGCAGGGGGCACTAACTATGGCTACACCTTC,CATTAGGTNYGYTF
TRBJ1-5,13,TRBD1,TRBV20-1,many,TGCAGTGCCAGGGGAGACAGGGTCCAACCCCAGCATTTT,CSARGDRVQPQHF
TRBJ2-3,16,TRBD1,TRBV5-1,many,TGCGCCAGCAGCCTTCGGACAGGGGGCACCACAGATACGCAGTATTTT,CASSLRTGGTTDTQYF
TRBJ1-2,18,-,TRBV6-5,many,TGTGCCAGCAGTTACTTAACAGAGAGTTTCAACCCGGTGGCAGGCTACACCTTC,CASSYLTESFNPVAGYTF
TRBJ2-7,14,-,TRBV7-8,many,TGTGCCAGCAGCTTAGTCGGGCGGTCTTACGAGCAGTACTTC,CASSLVGRSYEQYF
TRBJ2-7,16,-,TRBV6-5,-,TGTGCCAGCAGTTCCAGGTCGGTCTTTTCCTCCTACGAGCAGAACTTC,CASSSRSVFSSYEQNF
TRBJ1-2,13,-,TRBV20-1,few,TGCAGTGCTAGAGGGATCGTGAACTATGGCTACACCTTC,CSARGIVNYGYTF
TRBJ1-1,14,-,TRBV11-2,many,TGTGCCAGCAGCTTAAGTGGCGGGAACACTGAAGCTTTCTTT,CASSLSGGNTEAFF
TRBJ2-7,11,-,TRBV10-3,many,TGTGCCATCAGTCTCGGGCACGAGCAGTACTTC,CAISLGHEQYF
TRBJ1-5,16,TRBD1,TRBV18,-,TGTGCCAGCTCACTGATCAGGGTCCAGGGGGATCAGCCCCAGCATTTT,CASSLIRVQGDQPQHF
TRBJ2-2,14,-,TRBV5-6,many,TGTGCCAGCAGCTTGGTTCTGGACACCGGGGAGCTGTTTTTT,CASSLVLDTGELFF
TRBJ1-1,15,TRBD1,TRBV5-1,few,TGCGCCAGCAGCTTAGGGCAGGGGGCGTATACTGAAGCTTTCTTT,CASSLGQGAYTEAFF